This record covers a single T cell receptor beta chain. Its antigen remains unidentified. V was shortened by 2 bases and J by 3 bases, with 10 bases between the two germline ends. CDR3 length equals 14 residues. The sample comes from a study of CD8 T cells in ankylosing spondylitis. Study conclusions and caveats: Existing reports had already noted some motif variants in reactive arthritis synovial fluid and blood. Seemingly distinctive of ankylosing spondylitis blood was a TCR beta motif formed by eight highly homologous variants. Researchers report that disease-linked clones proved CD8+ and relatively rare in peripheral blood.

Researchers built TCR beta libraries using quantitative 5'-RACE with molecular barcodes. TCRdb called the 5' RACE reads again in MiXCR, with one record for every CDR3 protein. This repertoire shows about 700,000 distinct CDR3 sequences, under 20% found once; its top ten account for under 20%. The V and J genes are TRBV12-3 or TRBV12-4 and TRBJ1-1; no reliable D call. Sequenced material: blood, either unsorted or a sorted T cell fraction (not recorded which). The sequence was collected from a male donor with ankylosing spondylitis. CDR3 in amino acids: CASSLFEGYTEAFF. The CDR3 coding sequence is TGTGCCAGCAGTTTATTCGAGGGCTACACTGAAGCTTTCTTT.